This is a list of T cell receptor beta chains from one sample in a study of vaccination effects on CD4 cells after COVID-19. The data were produced by immunoSEQ multiplex PCR, yet TCRdb's version contains in-frame clones alone and is incomplete. This repertoire shows just under 60,000 clones, around four fifths found once; its top ten account for 2%. These receptors are not linked to any known antigen. Sequencing used CD4+ T cells from PBMCs cultured with HCoV-OC43 spike peptides, obtained after COVID-19 vaccination. These receptors came from a human donor who received a COVID-19 vaccine. Each CDR3 is given with its conserved first and last residue. D genes are given only for firm matches. Clone sizes are given selectively: once, few, many, or a class where the clone is expanded.

TRBJ1-2,TRBV24-1,few,-,CATSDRGSSGYTF,TGTGCCACCAGTGACCGTGGCTCGTCAGGCTACACCTTC
TRBJ1-4,TRBV9,-,-,CASSPHRSVATNEKLFF,TGTGCCAGCAGCCCCCATCGATCAGTTGCAACTAATGAAAAACTGTTTTTT
TRBJ1-2,TRBV2,-,-,CASSERETGGYTF,TGTGCCAGCAGTGAACGGGAAACGGGGGGCTACACCTTC
TRBJ1-5,TRBV18,-,-,CASCQSRDQPQHF,TGTGCCAGCTGCCAGTCAAGAGATCAGCCCCAGCATTTT
TRBJ1-3,TRBV10-3,-,-,CAISLGQGIAGNTIYF,TGTGCCATATCTTTAGGCCAGGGGATCGCCGGAAACACCATATATTTT
TRBJ1-6,TRBV27,-,TRBD1,CASSSVRGLRDRNSPLHF,TGTGCCAGCAGCAGTGTAAGGGGGCTACGGGACAGAAATTCACCCCTCCACTTT
TRBJ2-3,TRBV6-6,-,-,CASSSSTDTQYF,TGTGCCAGCAGTTCTAGCACAGATACGCAGTATTTT
TRBJ1-1,TRBV10-3,-,TRBD1,CAISRDRGGTEAFF,TGTGCCATCAGTAGGGACAGGGGAGGAACTGAAGCTTTCTTT
TRBJ1-1,TRBV7-9,few,-,CASSQVRMNTEAFF,TGTGCCAGCAGCCAGGTCAGGATGAACACTGAAGCTTTCTTT
TRBJ1-6,TRBV15,-,-,CATSRGAGNNSPLHF,TGTGCCACCAGCAGAGGGGCCGGAAATAATTCACCCCTCCACTTT
TRBJ1-6,TRBV6-5,once,-,CAGSPQGLGSPLHF,TGTGCCGGATCCCCACAGGGTTTGGGATCACCCCTCCACTTT
TRBJ2-5,TRBV7-2,-,-,CASSSYIGTQYF,TGTGCCAGCAGCTCTTATATCGGGACCCAGTACTTC
TRBJ1-1,TRBV4-3,-,-,CASSQGVRQAMNTEAFF,TGCGCCAGCAGCCAAGGCGTGCGACAGGCCATGAACACTGAAGCTTTCTTT
TRBJ1-2,TRBV6-1,-,TRBD1,CASSGTLSGTGSEGYTF,TGTGCCAGCAGTGGCACCCTATCGGGGACAGGGAGCGAAGGCTACACCTTC